The 26 T cell receptor beta chains below all came from one sample that was sequenced in a study of beta chain features in type 1 diabetes. General observations from the study: Moderately but significantly shorter TCRB CDR3s were found in Type 1 diabetes patients in all four CD4+ subsets.

Of the isolated RNA, all was reverse transcribed, and so the sequenced material was expressed TCRB transcripts. The method was immunoSEQ multiplex PCR; TCRdb's version includes in-frame clones alone and lacks a portion of them. Of 600,000 to 750,000 clones listed, around 12% were seen once; the top ten hold around 0.12%. For these receptors, no antigen is known. The sample was naive CD4+ T cells from blood. The receptors originated from a man aged 25 to 40 with type 1 diabetes.

The rearrangement uses TRBV7-2 and TRBJ2-1, with TRBD1 as a possible D gene (5 bases). Germline CDR1 reads SGHTA; CDR2 reads FQGNSA. V dropped 2 bases and J dropped 7 bases, with 21 bases sitting between them. The CDR3 totals 17 residues. This CDR3 reads CASSLRMARAGWNEQFF. DNA of the CDR3: TGTGCCAGCAGCTTAAGAATGGCTCGGGCAGGGTGGAATGAGCAGTTCTTC.

This chain links TRBV27 with TRBJ1-6; D ambiguous. Per the germline V gene, CDR1 is MNHEY and CDR2 is SMNVEV (reference sequence). V dropped 6 bases and J dropped 2 bases, with 14 bases sitting between them. The CDR3 totals 16 residues. The CDR3 DNA sequence: TGTGCCAGCAGGATAGGGTCAGGCACCTATAATTCACCCCTCCACTTT. Protein: CASRIGSGTYNSPLHF.

This clone was seen a handful of times. The rearrangement uses TRBV14 and TRBJ2-3, with 8 bases lining up with TRBD2. Germline CDR1 and CDR2: SGHDN and FVKESK. The J segment lost 0 bases and the V segment lost 4 bases, leaving 9 bases of the junction unmatched. The CDR3 length is 17 residues. The CDR3 protein is CASSLRTSSDSTDTQYF. CDR3 DNA sequence: TGTGCCAGCAGCCTCCGGACTAGCTCTGATAGCACAGATACGCAGTATTTT.

The chain is built from TRBV27 and TRBJ1-1; D is undetermined. V shed 3 bases and J shed 1 base, with 6 bases lying between them. Germline loops: CDR1 MNHEY, CDR2 SMNVEV (reference sequence). CDR3 length: 13 amino acids. CDR3 nucleotide sequence: TGTGCCAGCAGTTTTTCGGAGAACACTGAAGCTTTCTTT. Encoded protein: CASSFSENTEAFF.

This clone was detected only a few times. The rearrangement uses TRBV29-1 and TRBJ1-1; TRBD1 matches 8 bases. The CDR3 has 14 amino acids. Germline V gene data show CDR1 as SQVTM and CDR2 as ANQGSEA. Trimming at V came to 6 bases and at J to 4 bases, leaving 10 bases not matched to a gene. Here the CDR3 DNA reads TGCAGCGTCCGAAGTCAGGGGGCCGGCACTGAAGCTTTCTTT. Its protein is CSVRSQGAGTEAFF.

A few counts support this clone. The chain joins TRBV6-1 to TRBJ2-5, with 14 bases matching TRBD2. V lost 11 bases to trimming and J lost 4 bases; unmatched junction nucleotides: 6. The CDR3 has 14 amino acids. Germline V gene sequence: CDR1 MNHNS, CDR2 SASEGT. This CDR3 is CAGEGLAGVETQYF. CDR3 DNA sequence: TGTGCCGGAGAGGGACTAGCGGGGGTAGAGACCCAGTACTTC.

This clone turned up a few times. The chain joins TRBV30 to TRBJ2-1, with TRBD2 matching over 7 bases. This CDR3 is built from 13 residues. The V and J ends lost 4 bases and 6 bases, in that order; junction bases with no gene match: 6. The germline V gene has CDR1 GTSNPN and CDR2 SVGIG (reference sequence). The CDR3: CAWNRDYANEQFF. CDR3 nucleotide sequence: TGTGCCTGGAACCGGGACTACGCCAATGAGCAGTTCTTC.

V usage is TRBV19 and J usage is TRBJ2-6, with unresolved D. The CDR3 is 18 amino acids. Germline assignment: CDR1 LNHDA and CDR2 SQIVND (reference sequence). Trimming cost V 7 bases and J 0 bases, with 19 bases left between them. The CDR3 loop reads CASTHPGRWPSGANVLTF. As DNA, the CDR3 is TGTGCCAGTACCCACCCGGGCAGGTGGCCCTCTGGGGCCAACGTCCTGACTTTC.

The V and J genes are TRBV7-3 and TRBJ2-7; either TRBD1 or TRBD2 may supply D (5 bases each). Trimming pared 5 bases from V and 2 bases from J, leaving 19 bases between. The CDR3 loop spans 16 amino acids. Germline V gives CDR1 SGHTA, CDR2 FQGTGA. Here the CDR3 reads CASSPTGTLGPYEQYF. In DNA, the CDR3 is TGTGCCAGCAGCCCAACCGGGACCCTCGGGCCCTACGAGCAGTACTTC.

The gene calls are TRBV5-1 and TRBJ2-7; possible D gene TRBD1, 5 bases. This CDR3 region has 17 residues. Germline V gene lookup returns CDR1 SGHRS and CDR2 YFSETQ. V was pared by 1 base and J by 0 bases, with 17 bases between. CDR3 amino acids: CASSLSLLGASSYEQYF. The CDR3 DNA reads as TGCGCCAGCAGCTTGTCCCTACTTGGGGCGAGCTCCTACGAGCAGTACTTC.

This sequence joins TRBV19 and TRBJ2-7; perhaps TRBD1 as D (8 bases). The CDR3 runs to 15 residues. Between the trimmed V and J ends, which lost 4 bases and 1 base, there was a span of 14 bases. The germline V gene encodes CDR1 LNHDA and CDR2 SQIVND (reference sequence). CDR3 coding DNA: TGTGCCAGTAGTAGGGACAGGCGGGGGTCCTACGAGCAGTACTTC. Amino acids: CASSRDRRGSYEQYF.

V usage is TRBV5-6 and J usage is TRBJ1-2; 8 nucleotides align to TRBD1. CDR1 is SGHDT, CDR2 YYEEEE, per germline. The CDR3 consists of 15 residues. V shed 4 bases, J shed 6 bases, and the junction held 11 bases outside the gene matches. In DNA, the CDR3 is TGTGCCAGCAGCCCAGGACAGGGAACATTGGATGGCTACACCTTC. Translation gives CASSPGQGTLDGYTF.

The CDR3 loop reads CASSEDPGGPLHF. The CDR3 DNA is TGTGCCAGCAGTGAAGACCCAGGCGGACCCCTCCACTTT. J is TRBJ1-6 and V is TRBV2; D unresolved. CDR3 length: 13 amino acids. Trimming left V 1 base short and J 12 bases short, with 10 bases between. CDR1 is SNHLY, CDR2 FYNNEI, per germline.

This chain connects TRBV18 to TRBJ2-3; 9 bases are a match to TRBD1. The germline V gene has CDR1 KGHSH and CDR2 LQKENI. CDR3 size: 14 residues. Germline trimming cut 8 bases from V and 2 bases from J; bases unmatched to any gene: 5. The CDR3 region is CASTAQGATDTQYF. In DNA, the CDR3 is TGTGCCAGCACGGCACAGGGGGCCACAGATACGCAGTATTTT.

The CDR3 loop is CASSLGPGWPNEKLFF. In nucleotides, the CDR3 is TGTGCCAGCAGCTTAGGCCCAGGGTGGCCTAATGAAAAACTGTTTTTT. V and J are TRBV7-9 and TRBJ1-4; possible D gene TRBD1, 5 bases. Deletions cut 1 base from V and 3 bases from J, with 12 bases between. The CDR3 loop spans 16 amino acids. Germline loops: CDR1 SEHNR, CDR2 FQNEAQ (reference sequence).

This clone was found a few times. J is TRBJ1-3 and V is TRBV15; no firm D call. The CDR3 runs to 16 residues. Trimming stripped 0 bases from V and 1 base from J, with 10 bases between. CDR1 LNHNV and CDR2 YYDKDF come from the germline V gene (reference sequence). The CDR3 sequence: CATSRDHTVSGNTIYF. CDR3 nucleotides: TGTGCCACCAGCAGAGATCATACAGTATCTGGAAACACCATATATTTT.

The chain carries TRBV5-4 and TRBJ2-7, with D unresolved. The CDR3 spans 15 residues. The V end was cut by 2 bases, the J end by 6 bases, with 18 bases between. Per the germline V gene, CDR1 is SGHNT and CDR2 is YYREEE (reference sequence). The CDR3, as DNA: TGTGCCAGCAGCTTCCCCGCCGCCAGTAGGGCCGAGCAGTACTTC. This translates into CASSFPAASRAEQYF.

There are a few counts of this clone. This chain joins TRBV7-3 and TRBJ2-7; 8 bases agree with TRBD1. J lost 3 bases, V lost 4 bases, and 5 bases had no gene match. Germline loops: CDR1 SGHTA, CDR2 FQGTGA. The CDR3 loop spans 14 amino acids. The CDR3 is CASSSPGQDYEQYF. The CDR3 DNA reads TGTGCCAGCAGCTCCCCGGGACAGGACTACGAGCAGTACTTC. Based on the CDR3 plus reference TRBV7-3 and TRBJ2-7, the full variable domain is GAGVSQTPSNKVTEKGKYVELRCDPISGHTALYWYRQSLGQGPEFLIYFQGTGAADDSGLPNDRFFAVRPEGSVSTLKIQRTERGDSAVYLCASSSPGQDYEQYFGPGTRLTVT.

This clone appeared a few times. This chain joins TRBV4-2 and TRBJ2-7, with 9 bases matching TRBD1. Looked up from germline, CDR1 is LGHNA and CDR2 is YNFKEQ. The V and J ends lost 6 bases and 7 bases, in that order; junction bases with no gene match: 10. CDR3 length: 14 residues. CDR3 protein: CASSLRQGVGEQYF. CDR3 sequence (DNA): TGTGCCAGCAGTCTCCGACAGGGGGTGGGGGAGCAGTACTTC.

In this sample, this clone turned up a few times. The chain joins TRBV19 to TRBJ1-5; D ambiguous. The CDR3 runs to 12 residues. The germline V gene encodes CDR1 LNHDA and CDR2 SQIVND (reference sequence). V lost 7 bases and J 7 bases, leaving 11 bases between the germline ends. The CDR3 DNA is TGTGCCAGTAACTTTGGGGTCCAGCCCCAGCATTTT. It is translated as CASNFGVQPQHF.

The genes are TRBV30 and TRBJ2-5; 7 nucleotides align to TRBD1. This CDR3 spans 13 amino acids. Trimming removed 3 bases from V and 2 bases from J; junction bases left unmatched: 3. Germline CDR1 reads GTSNPN; CDR2 reads SVGIG (reference sequence). The CDR3 spells CAWSRQGQETQYF. Written as DNA, the CDR3 is TGTGCCTGGAGCCGACAGGGACAAGAGACCCAGTACTTC.

Only a few counts were recorded for this clone. The chain employs TRBV6-5 and TRBJ1-1; weak D call: TRBD1 (6 bases). The V end lost 5 bases, the J end lost 5 bases, and 15 bases lay between the germline ends. The germline gives CDR1 MNHEY, CDR2 SVGAGI. The CDR3 sequence is 14 residues long. The CDR3 nucleotides read TGTGCCAGCAGTACACGAAGGAGGGGGACTGAAGCTTTCTTT. It codes for CASSTRRRGTEAFF.

In regard to this clone: Germline and junction disagree at one end, which may indicate a read error. The chain uses TRBV19 and TRBJ1-1; TRBD1 matches at 8 bases. The CDR3 consists of 14 residues. Germline CDR1 and CDR2: LNHDA and SQIVND (reference sequence). CDR3 DNA: TGTGCCAGTAGTATGGGACAGGTAAACACTGAAACTTTCTTT. This translates into CASSMGQVNTETFF. The variable domain in full, completed from reference TRBV19 and TRBJ1-1, reads DGGITQSPKYLFRKEGQNVTLSCEQNLNHDAMYWYRQDPGQGLRLIYYSQIVNDFQKGDIAEGYSVSREKKESFPLTVTSAQKNPTAFYLCASSMGQVNTETFFGQGTRLTVV.

This clone has a handful of counts. The V call is TRBV9, the J call TRBJ1-3, with D unclear. Germline loops: CDR1 SGDLS, CDR2 YYNGEE. This CDR3 spans 17 amino acids. The V and J ends lost 0 bases and 4 bases respectively, with 17 bases between them. As DNA, the CDR3 is TGTGCCAGCAGCGTAGATGTCACGGGTCTTACCGGAAACACCATATATTTT. This codes for CASSVDVTGLTGNTIYF.

This sequence joins TRBV30 and TRBJ1-6; D is ambiguous. Deletions cut 2 bases from V and 1 base from J, with 15 bases between. The CDR3 length is 17 residues. CDR1 and CDR2 from the germline V gene are GTSNPN and SVGIG (reference sequence). CDR3 sequence: CAWSTSAMRSYNSPLHF. CDR3 sequence (DNA): TGTGCCTGGAGTACCTCTGCAATGCGGTCCTATAATTCACCCCTCCACTTT. Combining the CDR3 with reference TRBV30 and TRBJ1-6 gives the whole variable domain SQTIHQWPATLVQPVGSPLSLECTVEGTSNPNLYWYRQAAGRGLQLLFYSVGIGQISSEVPQNLSASRPQDRQFILSSKKLLLSDSGFYLCAWSTSAMRSYNSPLHFGNGTRLTVT.

This clone was seen more than once but under ten times. V and J are TRBV6-5 and TRBJ1-5; TRBD1 matches at 7 bases. There are 14 residues in the CDR3. V trimming: 4 bases; J trimming: 5 bases; junction bases outside the gene matches: 5. Germline CDR1 is MNHEY and CDR2 is SVGAGI. This CDR3 is CASSLTGSDQPQHF. The CDR3, as DNA: TGTGCCAGCAGTTTGACAGGGTCCGATCAGCCCCAGCATTTT.